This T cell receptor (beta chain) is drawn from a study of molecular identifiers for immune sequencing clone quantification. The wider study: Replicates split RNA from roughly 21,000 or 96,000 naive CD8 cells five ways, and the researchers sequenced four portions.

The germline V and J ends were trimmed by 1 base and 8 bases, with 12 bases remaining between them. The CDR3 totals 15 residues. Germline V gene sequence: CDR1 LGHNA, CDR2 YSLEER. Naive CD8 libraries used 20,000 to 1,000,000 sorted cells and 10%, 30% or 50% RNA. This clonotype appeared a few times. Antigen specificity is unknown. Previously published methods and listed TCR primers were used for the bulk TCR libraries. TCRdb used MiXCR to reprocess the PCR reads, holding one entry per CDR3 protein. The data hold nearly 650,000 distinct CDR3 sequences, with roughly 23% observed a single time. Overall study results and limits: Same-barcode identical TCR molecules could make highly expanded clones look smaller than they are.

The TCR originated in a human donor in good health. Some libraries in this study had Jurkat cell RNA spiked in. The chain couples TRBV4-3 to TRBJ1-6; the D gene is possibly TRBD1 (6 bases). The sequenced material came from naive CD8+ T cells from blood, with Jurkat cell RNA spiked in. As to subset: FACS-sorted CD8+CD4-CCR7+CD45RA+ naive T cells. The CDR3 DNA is TGCGCCAGCAGCCAAGTCTACAGGGAGTATTCACCCCTCCACTTT. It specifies CASSQVYREYSPLHF.